Presented here are 21 T cell receptor beta chains from one specimen sequenced in a study of T cells after yellow fever vaccination (dated by TCRdb to 2018 to 2020). The library came from 5' RACE. Sequenced on an Illumina HiSeq 2500. In-frame beta chains were kept once TCRdb had trimmed the public reads at Q25 with fastp and called clones with MiXCR. Each entry is one CDR3 protein sequence, shown with its most common DNA and genes. Across this sample there are hundreds of thousands of distinct CDR3 sequences, with roughly an eighth seen only once. More than 13% of the sample comes from the top ten. The treatment or condition label of this sample denotes: live attenuated yellow fever vaccine strain. Sequencing used PBMCs, obtained on the day of the yellow fever booster vaccination. Receptor source: a man younger than 45 who received the YFV17D yellow fever vaccine.

This clonotype has just a few counts. The rearrangement uses TRBV12-3 or TRBV12-4 and TRBJ2-7; 9 nucleotides match TRBD2. There are 15 residues in the CDR3. V dropped 4 bases and J dropped 4; count of bases not matched to a gene: 8. The CDR3 loop is CASSSRREGGYEQYF. In DNA form, the CDR3 reads TGTGCCAGCAGTTCCCGGCGGGAGGGTGGGTACGAGCAGTACTTC.

The genes are TRBV16 and TRBJ2-3; D is undetermined. The germline V gene encodes CDR1 KGHSY and CDR2 FQNENV. Trimming cost V 6 bases and J 10 bases, with 17 bases left between them. This CDR3 is built from 13 residues. CDR3 nucleotide sequence: TGTGCCAGCAGAAACCCCTCGGGCCCCTCGCAGTATTTT. It yields the protein CASRNPSGPSQYF.

In its sample, this clonotype was seen many times. CDR3 DNA sequence: TGTGCCAGCTCACGACAGGGAGGAAATTCACCCCTCCACTTT. Residues: CASSRQGGNSPLHF. The chain uses TRBV18 and TRBJ1-6; TRBD1 matches at 7 bases. The length of the CDR3 is 14 residues. Unmatched junction bases numbered 4, after V lost 4 bases and J lost 7 bases. Germline CDR1 is KGHSH and CDR2 is LQKENI.

Note on this clonotype: Lacking the conserved final phenylalanine or tryptophan, this CDR3 likely reflects a read error. This sequence joins TRBV4-3 and TRBJ2-1, with 7 bases that match TRBD2. The CDR3 is 15 amino acids. The trim removed 1 base at V and 8 bases at J, leaving 8 bases unmatched. Germline lookup yields CDR1 LGHNA and CDR2 YSLEER. The CDR3 sequence is CASSQGGTIVHEQFL. CDR3 nucleotides: TGCGCCAGCAGCCAAGGAGGGACTATCGTCCATGAGCAGTTCCTC.

This clonotype was found a few times. This chain connects TRBV30 to TRBJ2-2; a possible D gene is TRBD2 (6 bases). The germline V gene has CDR1 GTSNPN and CDR2 SVGIG (reference sequence). Trimming took 5 bases from V and 8 from J, leaving 18 bases between them. This CDR3 comprises 14 residues. The DNA for the CDR3 is TGTGCCTGGGACGGCGGGGCCCTGCTTGGGGAGCTGTTTTTT. Translating it yields CAWDGGALLGELFF. The variable domain in full, completed from reference TRBV30 and TRBJ2-2, reads SQTIHQWPATLVQPVGSPLSLECTVEGTSNPNLYWYRQAAGRGLQLLFYSVGIGQISSEVPQNLSASRPQDRQFILSSKKLLLSDSGFYLCAWDGGALLGELFFGEGSRLTVL.

This rearrangement joins TRBV9 to TRBJ1-1; D ambiguous. This CDR3 has 13 amino acids. Trimming stripped 6 bases from V and 5 bases from J, with 14 bases between. From germline, CDR1 is SGDLS and CDR2 YYNGEE. The CDR3 protein is CASNLGLPTEAFF. The CDR3 DNA reads as TGTGCCAGCAATCTTGGCCTGCCGACTGAAGCTTTCTTT.

This clonotype was seen only a few times. The CDR3 region has the DNA TGTGCCAGCAGAGCGGACCTCCCGCATGAGCAGTTCTTC. It codes for CASRADLPHEQFF. The rearrangement uses TRBV7-2 and TRBJ2-1; weak D call: TRBD2 (5 bases). There are 13 residues in the CDR3. Germline V lookup: CDR1 SGHTA, CDR2 FQGNSA. Trimming cost V 6 bases and J 8 bases, with 14 bases left between them.

The rearrangement uses TRBV20-1 and TRBJ2-2, with a possible D match to TRBD2 (6 bases). V lost 3 bases to trimming and J lost 6 bases, with 14 bases between them. Germline assignment: CDR1 DFQATT and CDR2 SNEGSKA (reference sequence). The CDR3 runs to 14 residues. CDR3: CSASRGGPAGELFF. CDR3 sequence (DNA): TGCAGTGCTAGCAGAGGAGGGCCGGCCGGGGAGCTGTTTTTT.

V and J are TRBV30 and TRBJ1-2; D gene unclear. From germline, CDR1 is GTSNPN and CDR2 SVGIG (reference sequence). CDR3 length equals 12 residues. CDR3 amino acids: CACSGTKRYYTF. The CDR3 region has the DNA TGTGCATGTTCGGGAACCAAGCGGTACTACACCTTC.

This clonotype was seen a single time. J is TRBJ2-5 and V is TRBV12-3 or TRBV12-4; 9 positions match TRBD2. CDR3 length: 14 amino acids. V was clipped by 4 bases and J by 2 bases; unmatched bases: 2. The CDR3, as DNA: TGTGCCAGCAGTTATAGCGGGGGTCAAGAGACCCAGTACTTC. Encoded protein: CASSYSGGQETQYF.

This clonotype occurred a few times. The junction differs from germline at one of its ends, possibly a read error. The chain has TRBV28 and TRBJ1-6; a possible D gene is TRBD1 (6 bases). The CDR3 length is 15 residues. CDR1 is MDHEN and CDR2 is SYDVKM in the germline V gene. The CDR3 reads CASSPSGAGWGYLDF. CDR3 DNA sequence: TGTGCCAGCAGTCCTTCGGGGGCTGGCTGGGGGTATCTGGACTTT.

This clonotype was recorded only once. This rearrangement joins TRBV12-3 or TRBV12-4 to TRBJ2-7, with D unclear. CDR3 length: 17 amino acids. V was pared by 1 base and J by 3 bases, with 19 bases between. In DNA form, the CDR3 reads TGTGCCAGCAGTTTAGGCCCCCGGCGGACGAATCGCTACGAGCAGTACTTC. Protein product: CASSLGPRRTNRYEQYF.

This chain joins TRBV6-1 and TRBJ2-7, with TRBD2 matching over 8 bases. J lost 6 bases, V lost 7 bases, and 23 bases had no gene match. CDR1 and CDR2 from the germline V gene are MNHNS and SASEGT. CDR3 length: 18 amino acids. CDR3 residues: CASIRGPPRERERREQYF. The CDR3 DNA is TGTGCCAGCATCCGGGGCCCGCCAAGGGAGCGGGAGAGGCGCGAGCAGTACTTC.

This clonotype was counted only a few times. This chain connects TRBV4-2 to TRBJ1-1, with D possibly being TRBD1 (5 bases). Germline V gene data show CDR1 as LGHNA and CDR2 as YNFKEQ. V lost 1 base, J lost 8 bases, and 5 bases lay in between. The CDR3 totals 11 residues. The CDR3 nucleotides read TGTGCCAGCAGCCAAGGACAGGAAGCTTTCTTT. Amino acids: CASSQGQEAFF.

The rearrangement uses TRBV4-3 and TRBJ2-3, with D unresolved. This CDR3 has 17 amino acids. Between the trimmed V and J ends, which lost 3 bases and 2 bases, there was a span of 18 bases. The germline gives CDR1 LGHNA, CDR2 YSLEER. CDR3 protein: CASSHLSSWASTDTQYF. CDR3 bases: TGCGCCAGCAGCCACTTGAGTAGCTGGGCTTCCACAGATACGCAGTATTTT.

Turning to this clonotype: This could be a read error, since a much larger clone is one nucleotide away. The genes are TRBV6-2 or TRBV6-3 and TRBJ2-1, with 8 bases aligning to TRBD1. Trimming took 5 bases from V and 8 from J; bases not matched to a gene: 8. This CDR3 is built from 14 residues. Per the germline V gene, CDR1 is MNHEY and CDR2 is SVGEGT. The DNA of the CDR3 is TGTGCCAGCAGTCAACAGGGGGTTGGGGATGAGCAGTTCTTC. Residues: CASSQQGVGDEQFF.

V usage is TRBV6-1 and J usage is TRBJ2-5; 11 bases line up with TRBD2. Losses at the gene ends were 6 bases for V and 3 bases for J; bases not matched to a gene: 15. The CDR3 is 18 residues long. Germline V gene sequence: CDR1 MNHNS, CDR2 SASEGT. The CDR3 sequence is CASSRPGLVGLAEETQYF. The CDR3 DNA follows: TGTGCCAGCAGCCGCCCCGGGTTAGTGGGACTAGCGGAAGAGACCCAGTACTTC.

This clonotype showed up just once. The CDR3 here is CASSARGGVTEAFF. The CDR3 DNA sequence: TGTGCCAGCAGTGCGAGGGGGGGGGTCACTGAAGCTTTCTTT. This rearrangement joins TRBV6-1 to TRBJ1-1, with a possible D match to TRBD1 (6 bases). The germline V gene has CDR1 MNHNS and CDR2 SASEGT. V lost 4 bases, J lost 4 bases, and 13 bases lay in between. The CDR3 runs 14 residues.

This clonotype has ten or more counts. The gene calls are TRBV7-9 and TRBJ1-1, with D hard to call. The CDR3 loop spans 14 amino acids. Germline lookup yields CDR1 SEHNR and CDR2 FQNEAQ (reference sequence). V lost 0 bases and J lost 6, with 11 bases in between. Written as DNA, the CDR3 is TGTGCCAGCAGCTTAGCGTTAGTTGGGGCTGAAGCTTTCTTT. As protein: CASSLALVGAEAFF.

V gene TRBV27 combines with J gene TRBJ1-6; TRBD1 might be the D (5 bases). Per germline, CDR1 MNHEY and CDR2 SMNVEV (reference sequence). Trimming shortened V by 2 bases and J by 7 bases, and 12 bases separated the two germline ends. The CDR3 runs 15 residues. The CDR3: CASSLSGGVNSPLHF. Written as DNA, the CDR3 is TGTGCCAGCAGTTTAAGTGGAGGGGTCAATTCACCCCTCCACTTT.

The table lists this clonotype with a few counts. The chain employs TRBV15 and TRBJ1-6; D ambiguous. This CDR3 has 13 residues. CDR1 and CDR2 (germline): LNHNV, YYDKDF (reference sequence). The V end lost 1 base, the J end lost 9 bases, and 7 bases lay between the germline ends. The CDR3, as DNA: TGTGCCACCAGCAGAGGGGTCGGTTCACCCCTCCACTTT. The encoded protein is CATSRGVGSPLHF.